This is a list of T cell receptor beta chains from one sample in a study of T cells in Graves' hyperthyroidism and ophthalmopathy. A single record per CDR3 protein comes from TCRdb applying MiXCR to the multiplex PCR reads. The table has about 720,000 distinct CDR3 sequences, around 17% seen once; the top ten hold approximately 8.4%. Sequenced: blood. The origin of the receptors is a man aged 18 to 29 with Graves' hyperthyroidism. Both conserved end residues are part of each CDR3. The D gene is left open where the match is weak. Expanded clones get a size class; other rows say once, few or many, or leave the size out.

>TRBV29-1|NA|NA|TRBJ2-5
TGCAGCGTTGAGGGCAGGGAGGAGACCCAGTACTTC
CSVEGREETQYF
>TRBV18|NA|NA|TRBJ2-3
TGTGCCAGCTCACCAGAGATCTCAGATACGCAGTATTTT
CASSPEISDTQYF
>TRBV6-5|TRBD2|few|TRBJ2-5
TGTGCCAGCAGTTACTCGTGGAGCGGGAGGGCCGGGGAGACCCAGTACTTC
CASSYSWSGRAGETQYF
>TRBV20-1|NA|NA|TRBJ1-1
TGCAGTGCTAGAGTGAGGGCAGATGAAGCTTTCTTT
CSARVRADEAFF
>TRBV12-3/TRBV12-4|TRBD1|NA|TRBJ1-1
TGTGCCAGCAGCACCTCCCTAACAGGGGCCGGCACTGAAGCTTTCTTT
CASSTSLTGAGTEAFF
>TRBV29-1|NA|many|TRBJ2-7
TGCAGCGCTCGGGACGACTACGAGCAGTACTTC
CSARDDYEQYF
>TRBV12-3/TRBV12-4|NA|few|TRBJ1-2
TGTGCCATGGGGCGGGGCTACACCTTC
CAMGRGYTF
>TRBV20-1|NA|many|TRBJ2-7
TGCAGTGCTAGCTCTCTACAGAAAACCTACGAGCAGTACTTC
CSASSLQKTYEQYF
>TRBV27|TRBD1|many|TRBJ2-7
TGTGCCAGCAGTCACCGGACAGGGGGCGTCGAGCAGTACTTC
CASSHRTGGVEQYF
>TRBV6-2/TRBV6-3|NA|many|TRBJ1-5
TGTGCCAGCAGTTACCGGGATCTCTGGAGCAATCAGCCCCAGCATTTT
CASSYRDLWSNQPQHF
>TRBV9|NA|NA|TRBJ1-2
TGTGCCAGCAGCCCAGATCCCTCGGGAAGCCTGAATGGCTACACCTTC
CASSPDPSGSLNGYTF
>TRBV18|NA|many|TRBJ2-7
TGTGCCAGCAGCCCAGCCGGGGGCTACGAGCAGTACTTC
CASSPAGGYEQYF
>TRBV28|NA|NA|TRBJ2-7
TGTGCCAGCAGTCCCGGCCCTCTTGTCTACGAGCAGTACTTC
CASSPGPLVYEQYF
>TRBV27|NA|NA|TRBJ2-3
TGTGCCAGCAGCTACCGGGGCGGACGACCCCTGAACACAGATACGCAGTATTTT
CASSYRGGRPLNTDTQYF
>TRBV29-1|TRBD2|many|TRBJ2-7
TGCAGCGTTGAAGTACAGACTAGCGGGACTCCCTACGAGCAGTACTTC
CSVEVQTSGTPYEQYF
>TRBV5-1|TRBD1|NA|TRBJ1-2
TGCGCCAGCAGACTGAGTAACAGGGGATCCTATGGCTACACCTTC
CASRLSNRGSYGYTF
>TRBV20-1|TRBD2|NA|TRBJ2-6
TGCAGTGCTAGAAGTTCTGGGGCGGGAGGGTACTCTGGGGCCAACGTCCTGACTTTC
CSARSSGAGGYSGANVLTF
>TRBV20-1|NA|NA|TRBJ2-4
TGCAGTGCTAGATTGGGACCTCTGCAGAACATTCAGTACTTC
CSARLGPLQNIQYF
>TRBV30|TRBD1|many|TRBJ2-2
TGTGCCTGGGGCAGGGGGTTCAACACCGGGGAGCTGTTTTTT
CAWGRGFNTGELFF
>TRBV19|NA|NA|TRBJ1-1
TGTGCCAGTAGTACCTCATATGAAGCTTTCTTT
CASSTSYEAFF
>TRBV30|NA|many|TRBJ2-1
TGTGCCTGGAGTGTACGTGGAAGTGAGCAGTTCTTC
CAWSVRGSEQFF
>TRBV11-2|NA|few|TRBJ2-2
TGTGCCAGCAGCTCCCAGGAGACCCCCGGGGAGCTGTTTTTT
CASSSQETPGELFF
>TRBV7-8|TRBD1|many|TRBJ1-5
TGTGCCAGCAGCTTAACAGACAGGGGAAGGGCTCAGCCCCAGCATTTT
CASSLTDRGRAQPQHF